A single sample is the source of the 11 T cell receptor beta chains below, sequenced in a study of identical twins. TCRdb itself ran the 5' RACE reads through MiXCR, one entry per CDR3 protein. Counted here are roughly 700,000 distinct CDR3 sequences, around 8.6% occurring once; the ten biggest clones make up 0.75% to 1%. This same sample was also part of a study on yellow fever vaccine responses in identical twins.

The specimen was PBMCs. These receptors were obtained from a woman younger than 30 in good health.

The table lists this clonotype with many counts. The chain uses TRBV29-1 and TRBJ2-7; TRBD2 agrees at 9 bases. CDR1 SQVTM and CDR2 ANQGSEA come from the germline V gene. V lost 6 bases, J lost 2 bases, and 5 bases stayed unmatched. This CDR3 contains 13 residues. The CDR3 here is CSVCSGSTYEQYF. CDR3 coding DNA: TGCAGCGTCTGTAGCGGGAGTACCTACGAGCAGTACTTC.

Only a few counts were recorded for this clonotype. CDR3 DNA sequence: TGCAGTGCCAGGAGTGGGTCACTTAGCACAGATACGCAGTATTTT. It yields the protein CSARSGSLSTDTQYF. The rearrangement uses TRBV20-1 and TRBJ2-3; the D is unclear. The CDR3 runs 15 residues. V dropped 6 bases and J dropped 0 bases, with 16 bases sitting between them. Germline-derived CDR1 and CDR2 are DFQATT and SNEGSKA (reference sequence).

CDR3 nucleotide sequence: TGCAGTGCTAGAGATCGACAGCCTAGCGGGGGGGCCAGACCCGGGGAGCTGTTTTTT. The encoded protein is CSARDRQPSGGARPGELFF. This rearrangement joins TRBV20-1 to TRBJ2-2; TRBD2 matches at 12 bases. The CDR3 runs 19 residues. V was pared by 0 bases and J by 6 bases, with 14 bases of the junction left unmatched. Looked up from germline, CDR1 is DFQATT and CDR2 is SNEGSKA (reference sequence).

V is TRBV20-1 and J is TRBJ1-3; D perhaps matches TRBD1 (5 bases). Germline CDR1 and CDR2: DFQATT and SNEGSKA (reference sequence). The V and J ends lost 5 bases and 0 bases respectively, with 11 bases between them. CDR3 length equals 14 residues. The CDR3 loop is CSAPDTSSGNTIYF. DNA of the CDR3: TGCAGTGCTCCGGACACGAGCTCTGGAAACACCATATATTTT.

This clonotype was counted only a few times. The V gene is TRBV4-3, the J gene TRBJ2-2, with 7 bases fitting TRBD1. V shed 1 base and J 3 bases; nucleotides not matched to a gene: 5. Germline CDR1 is LGHNA and CDR2 is YSLEER. This CDR3 has 16 residues. The DNA of the CDR3 is TGCGCCAGCAGCCAAGGAGACAGGGCCTACACCGGGGAGCTGTTTTTT. This codes for CASSQGDRAYTGELFF.

The chain recombines TRBV6-5 with TRBJ2-1; 10 nucleotides align to TRBD2. The CDR3 consists of 16 residues. Trimming cost V 0 bases and J 7 bases; bases outside gene matches: 6. CDR1 and CDR2 from the germline V gene are MNHEY and SVGAGI. The CDR3 here is CASSYSSGGARNEQFF. The DNA for the CDR3 is TGTGCCAGCAGTTACTCCAGCGGGGGGGCCCGGAATGAGCAGTTCTTC.

The chain couples TRBV27 to TRBJ1-4; TRBD1 aligns across 8 bases. J was trimmed by 0 bases and V by 5 bases; bases with no gene match: 11. Germline lookup yields CDR1 MNHEY and CDR2 SMNVEV (reference sequence). CDR3 length: 18 amino acids. CDR3 bases: TGTGCCAGCAGTCCCGACCCGGGACAGGCCTCAACTAATGAAAAACTGTTTTTT. Its translation is CASSPDPGQASTNEKLFF. Complete variable domain (other parts from reference TRBV27 and TRBJ1-4): EAQVTQNPRYLITVTGKKLTVTCSQNMNHEYMSWYRQDPGLGLRQIYYSMNVEVTDKGDVPEGYKVSRKEKRNFPLILESPSPNQTSLYFCASSPDPGQASTNEKLFFGSGTQLSVL.

The gene calls are TRBV20-1 and TRBJ2-1, with TRBD1 as a possible D gene (5 bases). CDR3 length: 16 amino acids. Germline-derived CDR1 and CDR2 are DFQATT and SNEGSKA (reference sequence). The ends were cut back, 0 bases at V and 7 bases at J, with 19 bases in the middle. CDR3 nucleotides: TGCAGTGCTAGAGATTGGAACCCCAGGCAGGGAAATGAGCAGTTCTTC. Its protein is CSARDWNPRQGNEQFF.

The chain has TRBV27 and TRBJ2-1, with D possibly matching TRBD1 (6 bases). CDR3 length: 14 amino acids. The germline V gene encodes CDR1 MNHEY and CDR2 SMNVEV (reference sequence). V was trimmed by 1 base and J by 5 bases, leaving 9 bases between them. CDR3 amino acids: CASSLWDTNNEQFF. The DNA for the CDR3 is TGTGCCAGCAGTTTATGGGACACAAACAATGAGCAGTTCTTC.

This clonotype has only a few counts. The V and J genes are TRBV6-1 and TRBJ2-5; D might be TRBD1 (6 bases). Deletions cut 5 bases from V and 4 bases from J, with 14 bases between. Per the germline V gene, CDR1 is MNHNS and CDR2 is SASEGT. The CDR3 has 14 amino acids. CDR3 sequence reads: CASSLRGSAETQYF. CDR3 DNA sequence: TGTGCCAGCAGTCTCAGGGGCTCGGCAGAGACCCAGTACTTC.

This clonotype was counted ten times or more. The V gene is TRBV29-1, the J gene TRBJ2-5; a weak D match, TRBD2 (6 bases). Germline CDR1 reads SQVTM; CDR2 reads ANQGSEA. The CDR3 totals 15 residues. The germline V and J ends were trimmed by 4 bases and 1 base, with 16 bases remaining between them. CDR3 sequence (DNA): TGCAGCGTTGCAGGCGGAGGGCAGGGCCAAGAGACCCAGTACTTC. Translation gives CSVAGGGQGQETQYF. The full variable domain, in which reference TRBV29-1 and TRBJ2-5 provide the parts outside the CDR3, is SAVISQKPSRDICQRGTSLTIQCQVDSQVTMMFWYRQQPGQSLTLIATANQGSEATYESGFVIDKFPISRPNLTFSTLTVSNMSPEDSSIYLCSVAGGGQGQETQYFGPGTRLLVL.